The rows below give T cell receptor beta chains drawn from one sample of a study of cytomegalovirus exposure and HLA in healthy donors. Assay used: immunoSEQ multiplex PCR; TCRdb lists only in-frame clones, some missing. The table shows about 64,000 clones, with about 89% occurring only once. What was sequenced was PBMCs. The receptors were gathered from a woman aged 18-29 years in good health and CMV-seronegative. Each CDR3 is given with its conserved first and last residue. Each record gives: clone size, J gene, V gene, D gene, CDR3 protein, CDR3 DNA. A D gene is named only where the DNA matches it firmly. Size tells how often a clone was seen (once, few, many) or the class of an expanded clone, and some rows leave it out.

-,TRBJ2-3,TRBV30,TRBD2,CAWSGLAGPGTQYF,TGTGCCTGGAGTGGACTAGCGGGCCCGGGTACGCAGTATTTT
-,TRBJ2-2,TRBV6-5,-,CASSYGSGLNTGELFF,TGTGCCAGCAGTTACGGGTCAGGACTAAACACCGGGGAGCTGTTTTTT
-,TRBJ1-6,TRBV19,-,CASRSGNNSPLHF,TGTGCCAGTAGGTCCGGGAATAATTCACCCCTCCACTTT
once,TRBJ1-5,TRBV30,-,CAWTSGGNQPQHF,TGTGCCTGGACATCGGGAGGAAATCAGCCCCAGCATTTT
-,TRBJ2-3,TRBV2,TRBD1,CASSRDRVTDTQYF,TGTGCCAGCAGTAGGGACAGGGTCACAGATACGCAGTATTTT
-,TRBJ2-1,TRBV2,TRBD2,CASSPSGSSYNEQFF,TGTGCCAGCAGCCCTAGCGGCAGCTCCTACAATGAGCAGTTCTTC
-,TRBJ2-5,TRBV5-1,TRBD1,CASSLGQGETQYF,TGCGCCAGCAGCTTAGGACAGGGAGAGACCCAGTACTTC
-,TRBJ2-7,TRBV7-9,TRBD2,CASSRGLAGAGEQYF,TGTGCCAGCAGCCGCGGACTAGCGGGAGCGGGCGAGCAGTACTTC
-,TRBJ2-3,TRBV30,TRBD2,CAWSLGLAGGTSTDTQYF,TGTGCCTGGAGCTTGGGACTAGCGGGGGGTACTAGCACAGATACGCAGTATTTT
-,TRBJ2-3,TRBV4-2,-,CASSRERDTQYF,TGTGCCAGCAGCCGGGAGCGGGATACGCAGTATTTT
-,TRBJ1-1,TRBV4-2,TRBD1,CASSSRTGGLTEAFF,TGTGCCAGCAGCTCCCGGACAGGGGGCCTCACTGAAGCTTTCTTT
-,TRBJ1-1,TRBV15,-,CATSRDRSAGEAFF,TGTGCCACCAGCAGAGATCGATCCGCGGGAGAAGCTTTCTTT
-,TRBJ2-3,TRBV5-8,TRBD2,CASSLGGRAGTDTQYF,TGTGCCAGCAGCTTGGGTGGGAGGGCCGGCACAGATACGCAGTATTTT
-,TRBJ2-5,TRBV5-5,-,CASSLGGGGETQYF,TGTGCCAGCAGCTTGGGGGGGGGCGGAGAGACCCAGTACTTC
-,TRBJ2-3,TRBV2,-,CASSTHADTQYF,TGTGCCAGCAGTACTCACGCAGATACGCAGTATTTT
-,TRBJ1-4,TRBV7-2,-,CASSTRTGVYEKLFF,TGTGCCAGCAGCACCCGGACTGGGGTATACGAAAAACTGTTTTTT
-,TRBJ2-1,TRBV7-9,-,CASSLALTYNEQFF,TGTGCCAGCAGCTTGGCCCTTACCTACAATGAGCAGTTCTTC
-,TRBJ2-1,TRBV10-1,TRBD2,CASSERTSGLYNEQFF,TGCGCCAGCAGTGAGCGGACTAGCGGGCTATACAATGAGCAGTTCTTC
-,TRBJ2-5,TRBV19,TRBD2,CASSMTSDQETQYF,TGTGCCAGTAGTATGACTAGCGACCAAGAGACCCAGTACTTC
-,TRBJ1-6,TRBV27,-,CASSPLPGDYNSPLHF,TGTGCCAGCAGTCCACTCCCCGGGGACTATAATTCACCCCTCCACTTT
-,TRBJ1-3,TRBV29-1,-,CSVDGQSGGNTIYF,TGCAGCGTTGATGGGCAAAGTGGGGGAAACACCATATATTTT
once,TRBJ2-3,TRBV27,-,CASSQLRGVQDTQYF,TGTGCCAGCAGCCAACTCAGGGGGGTCCAGGATACGCAGTATTTT
-,TRBJ1-1,TRBV6-1,-,CASRVEGYTEAFF,TGTGCCAGCAGAGTGGAGGGGTACACTGAAGCTTTCTTT
once,TRBJ2-2,TRBV11-2,-,CASSYPLTGVPTGELFF,TGTGCCAGCAGCTATCCCCTTACGGGAGTCCCCACCGGGGAGCTGTTTTTT
-,TRBJ2-3,TRBV2,TRBD2,CASSEEAGGSTDTQYF,TGTGCCAGCAGTGAAGAAGCGGGGGGAAGCACAGATACGCAGTATTTT
-,TRBJ2-3,TRBV15,TRBD2,CATSRDLAAGSTDTQYF,TGTGCCACCAGCAGAGATCTCGCAGCGGGGAGCACAGATACGCAGTATTTT
-,TRBJ2-1,TRBV5-3,-,CARSLCNCSYNEQFF,TGTGCCAGAAGCTTGTGTAATTGCTCCTACAATGAGCAGTTCTTC
-,TRBJ1-2,TRBV7-2,-,CASSLAGDKYYGYTF,TGTGCCAGCAGCTTAGCTGGGGACAAGTATTATGGCTACACCTTC